The 14 T cell receptor beta chains below come from one sample, sequenced in a study of blood T cells in healthy people across ages. PCR was performed a second time for about 7 to 12 cycles using a sample-barcoded 5' primer and a J-beta primer mix. TCRdb used MiXCR to reprocess the 5' RACE reads, holding one entry per CDR3 protein. The profile shows about 1.4 million distinct CDR3 sequences, around 59% of them singletons. The sample comprised blood. These receptors all come from a man between 18 and 29 years old in good health.

This clonotype was seen at least ten times. The chain has TRBV7-6 and TRBJ2-7; 7 nucleotides line up with TRBD1. This CDR3 comprises 14 residues. V gave up 5 bases and J gave up 3 bases; unmatched junction bases: 7. Per germline, CDR1 SGHVS and CDR2 FNYEAQ. CDR3 residues: CASSPGTAYYEQYF. For the CDR3, the DNA is TGTGCCAGCAGCCCCGGGACAGCCTACTACGAGCAGTACTTC.

In this sample, this clonotype turned up a few times. The chain carries TRBV7-2 and TRBJ2-2; D may be TRBD1 (6 bases). With 1 base removed from V and 6 bases from J, the gap between germline ends came to 12 bases. The CDR3 consists of 15 residues. From germline, CDR1 is SGHTA and CDR2 FQGNSA. The CDR3 loop reads CASSLDRAPAGELFF. As DNA, the CDR3 is TGTGCCAGCAGCTTAGACAGGGCGCCGGCCGGGGAGCTGTTTTTT.

The CDR3, as DNA: TGTGCCAGCAGTTTCGAGAGGGGACAGTCTAATGAAAAACTGTTTTTT. This encodes CASSFERGQSNEKLFF. The chain has TRBV12-3 or TRBV12-4 and TRBJ1-4; 7 bases line up with TRBD1. V lost 3 bases to trimming and J lost 3 bases; unmatched junction nucleotides: 7. The CDR3 covers 16 residues.

Only a few counts were recorded for this clonotype. This chain connects TRBV12-3 or TRBV12-4 to TRBJ2-3; 9 positions match TRBD2. V dropped 5 bases and J dropped 0; count of bases not matched to a gene: 6. This CDR3 spans 16 amino acids. The CDR3 DNA follows: TGTGCCAGCAGTCCCCTCCTAGCGGGAAGCACAGATACGCAGTATTTT. Residues: CASSPLLAGSTDTQYF.

The table lists this clonotype with a few counts. The J gene is TRBJ2-7, the V gene TRBV10-2, with D perhaps matching TRBD1 or TRBD2 (5 bases each). CDR1 WSHSY and CDR2 SAAADI come from the germline V gene. Trimming shortened V by 4 bases and J by 2 bases, and 9 bases separated the two germline ends. The length of the CDR3 is 13 residues. CDR3 nucleotides: TGCGCCAGCAGTGGAGGGGATACCTACGAGCAGTACTTC. Translation gives CASSGGDTYEQYF.

This chain connects TRBV12-3 or TRBV12-4 to TRBJ2-4; D may correspond to TRBD1 or TRBD2 (6 bases each). The DNA matches TRBJ2-7 better at its end, which makes the J call doubtful. The CDR3 length is 14 residues. CDR3 nucleotide sequence: TGTGCCAGCAGTACGAAAGGGGGGATCCACGAGCAGTACTTC. Its translation: CASSTKGGIHEQYF.

The CDR3 region is CASSPGGQGVSQPQHF. In nucleotides, the CDR3 is TGTGCCAGCAGCCCCGGCGGACAGGGGGTATCTCAGCCCCAGCATTTT. V and J are TRBV7-2 and TRBJ1-5; 10 bases fit TRBD1. From germline, CDR1 is SGHTA and CDR2 FQGNSA. CDR3 length equals 16 residues. With V trimmed by 5 bases and J by 6 bases, 10 bases remained unmatched.

The CDR3 here is CASSLRQGGARELFF. Written as DNA, the CDR3 is TGTGCCAGCAGCTTACGACAGGGTGGAGCACGGGAGCTGTTTTTT. V and J are TRBV7-2 and TRBJ2-2; 7 positions match TRBD1. Germline CDR1 reads SGHTA; CDR2 reads FQGNSA. There are 15 residues in the CDR3. With V trimmed by 2 bases and J by 9 bases, 9 bases remained unmatched.

The CDR3: CASSVSGTFYGYTF. CDR3 nucleotide sequence: TGTGCCAGCAGTGTTTCCGGGACGTTCTATGGCTACACCTTC. V is TRBV27 and J is TRBJ1-2; D perhaps matches TRBD1 (5 bases). V gave up 5 bases and J gave up 4 bases, with 14 bases separating them. CDR1 is MNHEY, CDR2 SMNVEV, per germline (reference sequence). This CDR3 comprises 14 residues.

About this clonotype: A much larger clonotype is one base distant, so this may be a read error. The chain has TRBV10-3 and TRBJ2-1, with D hard to call. CDR1 is ENHRY, CDR2 SYGVKD, per germline. Trimming cost V 6 bases and J 4 bases, with 4 bases left between them. The CDR3 has 11 residues. The CDR3 spells CAIREYNEQFF. CDR3 in DNA: TGTGCCATCAGGGAATACAATGAGCAGTTCTTC.

This chain uses TRBV7-9 with TRBJ2-7, with D tentatively TRBD1 (6 bases). Germline assignment: CDR1 SEHNR and CDR2 FQNEAQ (reference sequence). The V and J ends lost 11 bases and 1 base respectively, with 15 bases between them. This CDR3 has 13 residues. The CDR3, as DNA: TGTGCCGTACAGGGCAAGTCGTCCTACGAGCAGTACTTC. Protein product: CAVQGKSSYEQYF.

This chain connects TRBV20-1 to TRBJ2-5; 8 positions agree with TRBD2. CDR1 is DFQATT and CDR2 is SNEGSKA in the germline V gene (reference sequence). The CDR3 contains 15 residues. V shed 7 bases, J shed 5 bases, and the junction held 15 bases outside the gene matches. CDR3 in amino acids: CSVTTGGPGSETQYF. CDR3 bases: TGCAGTGTCACAACGGGGGGGCCGGGTTCGGAGACCCAGTACTTC.

The sample holds a few counts of this clonotype. The V and J genes are TRBV4-1 and TRBJ2-7; 13 bases line up with TRBD2. The CDR3 is 16 amino acids. Germline V lookup: CDR1 MGHRA, CDR2 YSYEKL. Trimming removed 3 bases from V and 3 bases from J; junction bases left unmatched: 5. Here the CDR3 reads CASSQGLAGRIYEQYF. The CDR3 DNA reads TGCGCCAGCAGCCAGGGACTAGCGGGGAGGATCTACGAGCAGTACTTC.

V usage is TRBV7-2 and J usage is TRBJ1-2; no reliable D call. Germline-derived CDR1 and CDR2 are SGHTA and FQGNSA. Deletions cut 2 bases from V and 5 bases from J, with 12 bases between. The CDR3 runs 14 residues. CDR3 DNA: TGTGCCAGCAGCTTAACACGAGATGGGTATGGCTACACCTTC. This translates into CASSLTRDGYGYTF.